This TCR beta chain was sequenced during a study of shared clonotypes between healthy human individuals. The study drew its donors from healthy HIV-negative adults without recent acute infections or vaccinations. On this clone: It differs at one base from a far larger clone, so likely a read error.

Loaded into unsorted PBMC replicate PCRs was approximately 320 ng DNA, tens of thousands of T cell genomes. Libraries were prepared by immunoSEQ multiplex PCR; TCRdb keeps only in-frame clonotypes and omits some of them. The sample has over 400,000 clones; roughly 80% are singletons. Sequences were obtained from PBMCs. This TCR was sampled from a woman between 35 and 50 years old in good health. Some clones in this sample may be carry-over from other donors' samples.

The CDR3 bases are TGTGCCGGCAGAGCAACCGGTGGCACTGAAGCTTTCTTT. Translated, it gives CAGRATGGTEAFF. The chain links TRBV2 to TRBJ1-1, with D unclear. This CDR3 contains 13 residues. The germline V gene encodes CDR1 SNHLY and CDR2 FYNNEI.